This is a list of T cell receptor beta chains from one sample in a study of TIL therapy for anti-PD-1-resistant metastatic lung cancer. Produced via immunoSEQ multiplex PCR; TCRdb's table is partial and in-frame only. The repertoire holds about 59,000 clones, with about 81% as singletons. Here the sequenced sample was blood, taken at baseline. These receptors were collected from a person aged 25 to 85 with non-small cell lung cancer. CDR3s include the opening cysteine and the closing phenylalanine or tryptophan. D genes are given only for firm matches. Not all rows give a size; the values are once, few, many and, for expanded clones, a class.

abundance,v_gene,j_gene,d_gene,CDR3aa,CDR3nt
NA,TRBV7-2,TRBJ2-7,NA,CASSWRGLEQYF,TGTGCCAGCAGCTGGAGGGGGTTAGAGCAGTACTTC
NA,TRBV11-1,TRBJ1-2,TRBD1,CASSRRQGGGYTF,TGTGCCAGCAGCCGTCGACAGGGAGGTGGCTACACCTTC
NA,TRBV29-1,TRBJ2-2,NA,CSVPGPSGELFF,TGCAGCGTTCCGGGACCCTCCGGGGAGCTGTTTTTT
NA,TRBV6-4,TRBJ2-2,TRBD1,CASSVGGASTGELFF,TGTGCCAGCAGTGTAGGGGGCGCGTCCACCGGGGAGCTGTTTTTT
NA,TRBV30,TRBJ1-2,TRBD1,CAWSAGGGYTF,TGTGCCTGGAGTGCAGGGGGAGGCTACACCTTC
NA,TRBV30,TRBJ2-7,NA,CARSGGSYEQYF,TGTGCACGGTCTGGGGGGTCCTACGAGCAGTACTTC
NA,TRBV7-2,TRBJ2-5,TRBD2,CASSETSGGETQYF,TGTGCCAGCAGCGAGACTAGCGGGGGAGAGACCCAGTACTTC
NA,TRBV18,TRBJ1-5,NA,CASSPELDQPQHF,TGTGCCAGCTCACCGGAGTTGGATCAGCCCCAGCATTTT
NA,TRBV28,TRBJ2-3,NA,CASSPPRQSRRGTQYF,TGTGCCAGCAGCCCTCCTAGACAGAGCCGACGGGGTACGCAGTATTTT
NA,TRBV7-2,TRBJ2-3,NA,CASSLRTADTQYF,TGTGCCAGCAGCCTCCGTACCGCAGATACGCAGTATTTT
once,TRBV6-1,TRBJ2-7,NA,CACGQSYEQYF,TGTGCCTGCGGGCAGTCCTACGAGCAGTACTTC
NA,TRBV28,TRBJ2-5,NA,CASSRIRGRETQYF,TGTGCCAGCAGTAGGATTAGGGGAAGGGAGACCCAGTACTTC
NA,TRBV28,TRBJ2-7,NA,CASSSTASIYEQYF,TGTGCCAGCAGTTCCACGGCTAGTATCTACGAGCAGTACTTC
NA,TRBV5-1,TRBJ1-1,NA,CASSLVTNTEAFF,TGCGCCAGCAGCTTGGTGACGAACACTGAAGCTTTCTTT
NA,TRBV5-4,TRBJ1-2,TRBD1,CASSLGQGLGYTF,TGTGCCAGCAGCTTGGGACAGGGGCTCGGCTACACCTTC
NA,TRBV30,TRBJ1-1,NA,CAWVYQFTEAFF,TGTGCCTGGGTGTATCAGTTCACTGAAGCTTTCTTT
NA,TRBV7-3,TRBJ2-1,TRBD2,CASSPTHLAGGEQFF,TGTGCCAGCAGCCCAACCCACTTAGCGGGAGGCGAGCAGTTCTTC
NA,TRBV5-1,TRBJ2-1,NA,CASSLVAGRHNEQFF,TGCGCCAGCAGCTTGGTCGCAGGGCGCCACAATGAGCAGTTCTTC
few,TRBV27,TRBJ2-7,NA,CASSPAAGAGEQYF,TGTGCCAGCAGTCCAGCGGCGGGGGCTGGCGAGCAGTACTTC
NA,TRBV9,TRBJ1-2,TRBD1,CASSASTGGNYGYTF,TGTGCCAGCAGCGCGAGTACAGGGGGCAACTATGGCTACACCTTC
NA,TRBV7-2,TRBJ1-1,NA,CASSRPGVMNTEAFF,TGTGCCAGCAGCCGTCCCGGGGTAATGAACACTGAAGCTTTCTTT
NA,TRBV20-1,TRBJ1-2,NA,CSASGGQGGGYTF,TGCAGTGCTAGTGGGGGGCAGGGCGGTGGCTACACCTTC
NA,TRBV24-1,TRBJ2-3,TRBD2,CATSDPRALAGVSDTQYF,TGTGCCACCAGTGACCCAAGGGCACTAGCGGGAGTTTCGGATACGCAGTATTTT
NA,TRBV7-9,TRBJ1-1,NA,CASSLRQQNTEAFF,TGTGCCAGCAGCTTAAGACAGCAGAACACTGAAGCTTTCTTT
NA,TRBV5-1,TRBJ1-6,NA,CASSLAGYSPLHF,TGCGCCAGCAGCTTGGCCGGCTATTCACCCCTCCACTTT
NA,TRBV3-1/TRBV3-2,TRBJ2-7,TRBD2,CASSQDGTSAGVYEQYF,TGTGCCAGCAGCCAAGATGGGACTAGTGCGGGAGTCTACGAGCAGTACTTC
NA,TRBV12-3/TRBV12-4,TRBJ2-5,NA,CASSFDKETQYF,TGTGCCAGCAGTTTTGATAAAGAGACCCAGTACTTC
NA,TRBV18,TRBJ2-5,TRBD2,CASSGGGLAGSVQETQYF,TGTGCCAGCTCAGGCGGAGGACTAGCGGGCTCGGTACAAGAGACCCAGTACTTC
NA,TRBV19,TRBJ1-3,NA,CASSNVAFSGNTIYF,TGTGCCAGTAGTAACGTGGCTTTCTCTGGAAACACCATATATTTT
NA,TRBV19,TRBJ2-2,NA,CASSSPKGSTGELFF,TGTGCCAGTAGTAGCCCCAAGGGGTCCACCGGGGAGCTGTTTTTT
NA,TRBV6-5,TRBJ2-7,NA,CASSSRYEQYF,TGTGCCAGCAGTTCCAGGTACGAGCAGTACTTC
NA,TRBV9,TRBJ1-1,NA,CASSAGRGLGPEAFF,TGTGCCAGCAGCGCGGGGAGGGGATTGGGCCCTGAAGCTTTCTTT
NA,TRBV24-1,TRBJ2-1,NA,CATSDSFFGSYNEQFF,TGTGCCACCAGTGATTCGTTCTTCGGCTCCTACAATGAGCAGTTCTTC
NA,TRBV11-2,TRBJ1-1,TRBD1,CASSSDRGLEAFF,TGTGCCAGCAGCTCTGACAGGGGGCTTGAAGCTTTCTTT
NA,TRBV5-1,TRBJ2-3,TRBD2,CASSFGAGGPDTQYF,TGCGCCAGCAGCTTCGGAGCGGGGGGGCCAGATACGCAGTATTTT
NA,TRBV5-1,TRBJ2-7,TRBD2,CATRGAGESYEQYF,TGCGCCACCCGCGGGGCGGGGGAGTCCTACGAGCAGTACTTC
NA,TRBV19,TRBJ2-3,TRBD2,CASSMIAGGRPTDTQYF,TGTGCCAGTAGTATGATAGCGGGGGGGCGACCCACAGATACGCAGTATTTT
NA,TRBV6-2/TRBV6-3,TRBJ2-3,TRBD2,CASTPGSGASTDTQYF,TGTGCCAGCACCCCGGGTAGCGGGGCTAGCACAGATACGCAGTATTTT
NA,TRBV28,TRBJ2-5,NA,CASTLRLGSQETQYF,TGTGCCAGCACCCTCCGCCTGGGGAGCCAAGAGACCCAGTACTTC
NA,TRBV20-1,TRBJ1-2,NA,CSASATGSTRGYTF,TGCAGTGCTAGTGCAACCGGGAGCACGAGGGGCTACACCTTC
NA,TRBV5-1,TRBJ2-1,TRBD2,CASSVAYGTSEYNEQFF,TGCGCCAGCAGCGTGGCCTACGGGACTAGCGAGTACAATGAGCAGTTCTTC
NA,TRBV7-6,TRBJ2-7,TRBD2,CASSLVLAGEQYF,TGTGCCAGCAGCTTAGTTCTAGCGGGAGAGCAGTACTTC
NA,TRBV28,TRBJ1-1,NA,CASSLLALDTEAFF,TGTGCCAGCAGTTTATTAGCACTTGACACTGAAGCTTTCTTT
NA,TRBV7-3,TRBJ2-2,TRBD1,CASSLNRGDTGELFF,TGTGCCAGCAGCTTAAACAGGGGTGATACCGGGGAGCTGTTTTTT
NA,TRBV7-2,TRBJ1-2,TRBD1,CASSLTSGTGDNYGYTF,TGTGCCAGCAGCTTAACTTCCGGGACAGGGGATAACTATGGCTACACCTTC